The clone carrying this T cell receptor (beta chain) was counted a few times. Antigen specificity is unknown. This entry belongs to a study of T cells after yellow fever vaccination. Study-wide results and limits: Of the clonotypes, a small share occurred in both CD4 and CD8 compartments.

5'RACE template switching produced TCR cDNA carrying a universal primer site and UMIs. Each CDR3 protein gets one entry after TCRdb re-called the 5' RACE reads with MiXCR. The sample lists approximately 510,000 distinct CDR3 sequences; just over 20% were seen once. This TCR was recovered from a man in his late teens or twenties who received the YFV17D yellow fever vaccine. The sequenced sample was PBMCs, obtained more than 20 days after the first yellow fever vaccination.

Written as DNA, the CDR3 is TGCGCCAGCAGCTTGGTGAAGGGTGGGACTGAAGCTTTCTTT. Protein: CASSLVKGGTEAFF. The chain combines TRBV5-1 with TRBJ1-1; D gene ambiguous. This CDR3 has 14 amino acids. CDR1 is SGHRS and CDR2 is YFSETQ in the germline V gene. V lost 0 bases, J lost 5 bases, and 11 bases lay in between. The variable domain in full, with the rest retrieved from reference TRBV5-1 and TRBJ1-1, is KAGVTQTPRYLIKTRGQQVTLSCSPISGHRSVSWYQQTPGQGLQFLFEYFSETQRNKGNFPGRFSGRQFSNSRSEMNVSTLELGDSALYLCASSLVKGGTEAFFGQGTRLTVV.